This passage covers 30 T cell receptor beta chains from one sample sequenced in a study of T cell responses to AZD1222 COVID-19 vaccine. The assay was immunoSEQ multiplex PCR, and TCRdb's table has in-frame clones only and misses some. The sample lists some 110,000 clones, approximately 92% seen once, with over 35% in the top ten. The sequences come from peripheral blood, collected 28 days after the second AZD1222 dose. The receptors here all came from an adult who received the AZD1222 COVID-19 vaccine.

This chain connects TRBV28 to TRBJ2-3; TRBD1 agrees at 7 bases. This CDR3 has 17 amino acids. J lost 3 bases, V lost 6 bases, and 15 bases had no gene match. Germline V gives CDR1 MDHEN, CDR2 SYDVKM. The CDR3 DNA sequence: TGTGCCAGCAGCTCTCCGGATTGGACAGGACGGACAGATACGCAGTATTTT. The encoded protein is CASSSPDWTGRTDTQYF.

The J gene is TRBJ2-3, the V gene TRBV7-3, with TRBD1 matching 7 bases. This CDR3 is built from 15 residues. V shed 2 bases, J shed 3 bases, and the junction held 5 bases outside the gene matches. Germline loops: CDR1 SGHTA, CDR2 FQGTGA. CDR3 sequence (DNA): TGTGCCAGCAGCTTAGATCAGGGGGAAACAGATACGCAGTATTTT. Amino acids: CASSLDQGETDTQYF.

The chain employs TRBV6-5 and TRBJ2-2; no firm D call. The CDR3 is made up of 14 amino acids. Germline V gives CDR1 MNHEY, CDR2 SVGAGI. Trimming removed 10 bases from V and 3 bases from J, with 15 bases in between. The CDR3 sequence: CATCLIGHTGELFF. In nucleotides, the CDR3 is TGTGCCACCTGCCTCATAGGCCACACCGGGGAGCTGTTTTTT.

The CDR3 region is CASRDGLAGTDTQYF. CDR3 bases: TGTGCCAGCAGGGATGGACTAGCGGGAACAGATACGCAGTATTTT. This sequence joins TRBV6-5 and TRBJ2-3, with TRBD2 identical over 12 bases. CDR3 length: 15 residues. J was trimmed by 3 bases and V by 6 bases; bases with no gene match: 4. CDR1 is MNHEY, CDR2 SVGAGI, per germline.

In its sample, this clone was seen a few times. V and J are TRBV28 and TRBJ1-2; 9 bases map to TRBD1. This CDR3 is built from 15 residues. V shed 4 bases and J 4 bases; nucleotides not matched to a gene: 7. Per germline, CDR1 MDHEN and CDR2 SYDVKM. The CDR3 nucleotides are TGTGCCAGCAGTTCCGCGGGACAGGGTCTCTATGGCTACACCTTC. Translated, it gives CASSSAGQGLYGYTF.

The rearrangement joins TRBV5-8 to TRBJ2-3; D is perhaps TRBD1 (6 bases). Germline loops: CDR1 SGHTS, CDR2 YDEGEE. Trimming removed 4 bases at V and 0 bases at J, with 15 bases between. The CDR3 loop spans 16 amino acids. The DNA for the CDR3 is TGTGCCAGCAGCCGTGGACAGAGCCCTAGCACAGATACGCAGTATTTT. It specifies CASSRGQSPSTDTQYF.

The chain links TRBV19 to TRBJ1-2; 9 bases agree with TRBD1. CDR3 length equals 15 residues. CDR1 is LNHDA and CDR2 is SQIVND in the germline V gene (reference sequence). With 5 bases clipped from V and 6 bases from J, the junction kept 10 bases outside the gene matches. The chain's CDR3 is CASSPQRGTGHGYTF. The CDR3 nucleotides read TGTGCCAGTAGTCCTCAAAGGGGGACAGGGCATGGCTACACCTTC.

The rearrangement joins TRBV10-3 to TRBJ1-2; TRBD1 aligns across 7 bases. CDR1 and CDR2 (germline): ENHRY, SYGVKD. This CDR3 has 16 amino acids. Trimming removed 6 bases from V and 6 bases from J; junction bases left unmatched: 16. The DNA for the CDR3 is TGTGCCATCAGGGGAGGGACAGTTGTTACGGCGGATGGCTACACCTTC. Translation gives CAIRGGTVVTADGYTF.

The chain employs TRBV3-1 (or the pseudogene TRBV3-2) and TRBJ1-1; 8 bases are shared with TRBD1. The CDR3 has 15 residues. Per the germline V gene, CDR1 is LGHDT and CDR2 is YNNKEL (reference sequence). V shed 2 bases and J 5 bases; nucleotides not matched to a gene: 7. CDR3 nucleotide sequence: TGTGCCAGCAGCCAACAGGACAGGGTAGGGACTGAAGCTTTCTTT. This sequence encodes CASSQQDRVGTEAFF.

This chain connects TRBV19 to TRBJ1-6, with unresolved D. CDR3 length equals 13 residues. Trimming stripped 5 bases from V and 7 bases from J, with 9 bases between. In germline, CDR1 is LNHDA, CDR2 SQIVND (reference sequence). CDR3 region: CASSVDSNSPLHF. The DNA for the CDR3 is TGTGCCAGTAGTGTGGACTCAAATTCACCCCTCCACTTT.

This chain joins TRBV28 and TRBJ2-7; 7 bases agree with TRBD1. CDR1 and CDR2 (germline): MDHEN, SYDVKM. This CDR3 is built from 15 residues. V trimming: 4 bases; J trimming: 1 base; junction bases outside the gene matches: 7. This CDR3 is CASSSPGTASYEQYF. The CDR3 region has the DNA TGTGCCAGCAGTTCCCCCGGGACAGCATCCTACGAGCAGTACTTC.

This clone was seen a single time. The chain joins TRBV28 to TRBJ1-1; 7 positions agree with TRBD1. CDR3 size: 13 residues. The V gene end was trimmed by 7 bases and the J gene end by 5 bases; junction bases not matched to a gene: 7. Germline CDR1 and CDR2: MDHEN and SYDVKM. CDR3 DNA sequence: TGTGCCAGCAAACTACAGGGGCCGACTGAAGCTTTCTTT. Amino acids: CASKLQGPTEAFF.

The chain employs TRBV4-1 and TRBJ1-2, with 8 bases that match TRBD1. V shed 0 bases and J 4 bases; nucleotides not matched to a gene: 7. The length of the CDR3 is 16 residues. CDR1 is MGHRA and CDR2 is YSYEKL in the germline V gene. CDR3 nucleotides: TGCGCCAGCAGCCAAGATCCCGGACAGGGAGGCTATGGCTACACCTTC. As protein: CASSQDPGQGGYGYTF.

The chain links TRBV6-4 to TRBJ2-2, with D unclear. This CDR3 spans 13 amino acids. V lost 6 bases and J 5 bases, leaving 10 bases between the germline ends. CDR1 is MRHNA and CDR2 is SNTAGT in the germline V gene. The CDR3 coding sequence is TGTGCCAGCAGGCGTCCCCTGACCGGGGAGCTGTTTTTT. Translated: CASRRPLTGELFF.

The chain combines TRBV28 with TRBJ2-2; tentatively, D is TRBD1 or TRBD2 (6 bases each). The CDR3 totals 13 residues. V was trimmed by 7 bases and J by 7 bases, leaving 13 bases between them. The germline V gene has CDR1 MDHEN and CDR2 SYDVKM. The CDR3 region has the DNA TGTGCCAGCACCTCACGGGGGCACGGGGAGCTGTTTTTT. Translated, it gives CASTSRGHGELFF. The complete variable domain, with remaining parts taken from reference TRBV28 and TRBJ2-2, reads DVKVTQSSRYLVKRTGEKVFLECVQDMDHENMFWYRQDPGLGLRLIYFSYDVKMKEKGDIPEGYSVSREKKERFSLILESASTNQTSMYLCASTSRGHGELFFGEGSRLTVL.

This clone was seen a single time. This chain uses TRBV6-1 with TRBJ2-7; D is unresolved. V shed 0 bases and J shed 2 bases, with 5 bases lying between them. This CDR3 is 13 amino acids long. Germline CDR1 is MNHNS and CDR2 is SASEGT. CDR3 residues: CASSEAQAYEQYF. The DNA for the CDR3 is TGTGCCAGCAGTGAAGCACAAGCCTACGAGCAGTACTTC.

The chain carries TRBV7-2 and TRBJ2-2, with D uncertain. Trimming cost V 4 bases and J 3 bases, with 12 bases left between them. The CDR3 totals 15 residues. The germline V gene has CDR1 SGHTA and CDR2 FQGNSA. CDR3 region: CASSYLGSHTGELFF. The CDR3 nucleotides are TGTGCCAGCAGCTATCTAGGTTCGCACACCGGGGAGCTGTTTTTT.

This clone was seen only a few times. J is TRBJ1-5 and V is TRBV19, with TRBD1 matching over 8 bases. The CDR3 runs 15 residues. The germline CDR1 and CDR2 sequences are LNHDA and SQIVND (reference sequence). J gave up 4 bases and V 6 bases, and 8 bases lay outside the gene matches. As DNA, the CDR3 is TGTGCCAGTAGAATTACAGGGGGAGGTAATCAGCCCCAGCATTTT. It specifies CASRITGGGNQPQHF.

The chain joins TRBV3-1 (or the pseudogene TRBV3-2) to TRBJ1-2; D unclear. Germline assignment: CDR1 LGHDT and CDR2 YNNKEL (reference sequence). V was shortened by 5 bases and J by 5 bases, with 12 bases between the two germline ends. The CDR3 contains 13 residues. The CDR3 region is CASSVRGGYGYTF. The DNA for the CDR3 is TGTGCCAGCAGCGTTCGGGGTGGGTATGGCTACACCTTC.

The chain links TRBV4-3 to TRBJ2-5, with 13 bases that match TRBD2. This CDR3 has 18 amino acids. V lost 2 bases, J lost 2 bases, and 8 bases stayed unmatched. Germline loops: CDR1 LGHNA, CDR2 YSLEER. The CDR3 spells CASSQSGLAGTGQETQYF. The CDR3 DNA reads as TGCGCCAGCAGCCAATCGGGACTAGCGGGAACGGGGCAAGAGACCCAGTACTTC.

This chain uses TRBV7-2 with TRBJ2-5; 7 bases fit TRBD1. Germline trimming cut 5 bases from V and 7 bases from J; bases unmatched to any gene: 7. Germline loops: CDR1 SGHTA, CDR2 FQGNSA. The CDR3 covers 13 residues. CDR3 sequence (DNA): TGTGCCAGCAGCGCCGACAGGGCAGGGACCCAGTACTTC. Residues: CASSADRAGTQYF.

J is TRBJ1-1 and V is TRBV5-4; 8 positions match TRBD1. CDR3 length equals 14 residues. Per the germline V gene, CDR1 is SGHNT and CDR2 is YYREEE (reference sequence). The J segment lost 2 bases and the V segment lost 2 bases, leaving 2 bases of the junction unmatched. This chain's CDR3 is CASSFTGGNTEAFF. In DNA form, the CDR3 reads TGTGCCAGCAGCTTCACAGGGGGAAACACTGAAGCTTTCTTT.

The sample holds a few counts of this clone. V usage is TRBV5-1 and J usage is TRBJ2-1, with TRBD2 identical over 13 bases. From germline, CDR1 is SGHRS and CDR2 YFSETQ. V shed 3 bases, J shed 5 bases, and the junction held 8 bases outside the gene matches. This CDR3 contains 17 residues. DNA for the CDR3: TGCGCCAGCAGCTGGACTAGCGGGAGCCCCGGGAACAATGAGCAGTTCTTC. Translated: CASSWTSGSPGNNEQFF.

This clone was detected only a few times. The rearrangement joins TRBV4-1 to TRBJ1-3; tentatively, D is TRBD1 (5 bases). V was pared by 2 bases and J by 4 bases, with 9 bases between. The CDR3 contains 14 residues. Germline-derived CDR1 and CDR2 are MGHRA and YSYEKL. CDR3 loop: CASSQRGLGNTIYF. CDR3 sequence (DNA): TGCGCCAGCAGCCAACGGGGCTTGGGAAACACCATATATTTT.

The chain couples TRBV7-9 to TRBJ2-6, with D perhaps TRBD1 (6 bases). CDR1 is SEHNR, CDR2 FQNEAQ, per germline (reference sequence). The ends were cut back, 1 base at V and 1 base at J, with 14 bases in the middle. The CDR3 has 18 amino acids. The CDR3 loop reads CASSLDRVVRSGANVLTF. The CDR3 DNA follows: TGTGCCAGCAGCTTAGACAGGGTAGTCCGATCTGGGGCCAACGTCCTGACTTTC.

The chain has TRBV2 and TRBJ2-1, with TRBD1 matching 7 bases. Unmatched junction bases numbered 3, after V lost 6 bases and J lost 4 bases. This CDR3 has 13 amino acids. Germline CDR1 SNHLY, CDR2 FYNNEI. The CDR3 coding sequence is TGTGCCAGCAGACAGGGGCCGTACAATGAGCAGTTCTTC. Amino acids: CASRQGPYNEQFF.

The DNA for the CDR3 is TGTGCCAGCAGCCAATTTGGGGACAGGGGTTACGAGCAGTACTTC. This codes for CASSQFGDRGYEQYF. This sequence joins TRBV14 and TRBJ2-7, with 10 nucleotides matching TRBD1. Trimming took 2 bases from V and 4 from J; bases not matched to a gene: 5. The germline CDR1 and CDR2 sequences are SGHDN and FVKESK. The CDR3 has 15 amino acids.

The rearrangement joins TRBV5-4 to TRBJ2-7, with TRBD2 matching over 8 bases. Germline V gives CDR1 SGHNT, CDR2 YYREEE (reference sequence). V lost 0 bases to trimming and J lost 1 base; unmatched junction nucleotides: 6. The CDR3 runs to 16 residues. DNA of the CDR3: TGTGCCAGCAGCTTGGACCCCAGCGGGAGTTCCTACGAGCAGTACTTC. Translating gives CASSLDPSGSSYEQYF.

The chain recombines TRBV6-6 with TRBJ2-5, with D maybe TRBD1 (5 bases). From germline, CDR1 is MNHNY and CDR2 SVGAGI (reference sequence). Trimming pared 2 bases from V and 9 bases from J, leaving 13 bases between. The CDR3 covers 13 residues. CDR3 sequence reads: CASSYDRPAAQYF. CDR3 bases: TGTGCCAGCAGTTACGACAGACCGGCGGCCCAGTACTTC.

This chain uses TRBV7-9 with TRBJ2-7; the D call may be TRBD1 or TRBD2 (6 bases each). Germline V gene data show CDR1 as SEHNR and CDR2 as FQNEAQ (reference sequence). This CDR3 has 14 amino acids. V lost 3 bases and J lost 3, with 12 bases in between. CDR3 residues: CASSFPGAGYEQYF. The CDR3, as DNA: TGTGCCAGCAGCTTCCCGGGGGCGGGCTACGAGCAGTACTTC.